This record looks at one TCR beta chain sequence and its context. This specimen comes from a study of shared clonotypes between healthy human individuals. Here immunoSEQ multiplex PCR was the method, and the copy in TCRdb shows in-frame clones only, minus some. The sample includes 80,000 to 100,000 clones, almost 70% of them seen just once. Germline V gene data show CDR1 as SGDLS and CDR2 as YYNGEE. The CDR3 extends over 15 amino acids. With 0 bases clipped from V and 4 bases from J, the junction kept 6 bases outside the gene matches. The clonotype was recovered from a man aged 30-40 years in good health. The rearrangement links TRBV9 to TRBJ2-7; 8 nucleotides agree with TRBD1. Sequencing was done on a sample of memory CD8+ T cells sorted from blood. This sample's subset: CD45RO+ cells pooled with CCR7-negative TemRA cells. The CDR3 loop is CASSVAAGGNYEQYF. In nucleotides, the CDR3 is TGTGCCAGCAGCGTAGCGGCAGGGGGCAATTACGAGCAGTACTTC.